This is a list of T cell receptor beta chains from one sample in a study of long-term antiretroviral therapy in people with HIV. Assay used: immunoSEQ multiplex PCR; TCRdb lists only in-frame clones, some missing. The sample lists 20,000 to 25,000 clones, around nine tenths seen once, with roughly 3.6% in the top ten. Sequencing used unsorted PBMCs, obtained 2.3 years after starting antiretroviral therapy. These receptors were taken from a man between 60 and 75 years old with HIV. Each CDR3 is given with its conserved first and last residue. Fields, in order: V gene, J gene, CDR3 protein.

TRBV7-9,TRBJ1-6,CASSPGQPSPPLHF
TRBV9,TRBJ2-2,CASSPAPPSAGELFF
TRBV9,TRBJ2-7,CASSVSGSTDYEQYF
TRBV12-5,TRBJ2-7,CASGSRTGSNEQYF
TRBV9,TRBJ2-1,CASSVFSGSDYNEQFF
TRBV5-3,TRBJ2-1,CARSYTSGRFGGNEQFF
TRBV6-1,TRBJ2-7,CASSEEYGALVYEQYF
TRBV13,TRBJ1-3,CATRDRVFSGNTIYF
TRBV5-1,TRBJ2-7,CASSLQQAYEQYF
TRBV29-1,TRBJ1-3,CSVARGGDGNTIYF
TRBV5-6,TRBJ1-5,CASSADRGRYQPQHF
TRBV11-3,TRBJ2-2,CASSRGLAGPHTGELFF
TRBV5-6,TRBJ1-1,CASSPVFSSGSEAFF
TRBV29-1,TRBJ2-7,CSANGWSRGRYEQYF
TRBV7-9,TRBJ2-3,CASSRTSGSTDTQYF
TRBV29-1,TRBJ2-3,CSVEGGREADTQYF
TRBV11-2,TRBJ2-3,CASSFASSTDTQYF
TRBV7-9,TRBJ2-7,CASSLNGGPYEQYF
TRBV2,TRBJ1-5,CASSLRVTQPQHF
TRBV21-1,TRBJ2-7,CASSKAPLVWKYF
TRBV5-4,TRBJ1-4,CASSFGAARDSMFF
TRBV19,TRBJ2-7,CASSWGVTESYEQYF
TRBV5-4,TRBJ2-5,CASSNRTLYQETQYF
TRBV7-2,TRBJ1-4,CASSLVARMATNEKLFF
TRBV10-3,TRBJ1-1,CAISVGRGSGEAFF
TRBV28,TRBJ1-5,CASSSSRYQPQHF
TRBV7-9,TRBJ1-6,CASSLELVSPLHF
TRBV6-1,TRBJ2-7,CASSGQVTYEQYF
TRBV18,TRBJ2-5,CASSGQGAQETQYF
TRBV18,TRBJ2-7,CASSQPTLWNEQYF
TRBV27,TRBJ1-6,CASSPVPGQGSPLHF
TRBV9,TRBJ1-4,CASSVGPLGGEKLFF
TRBV9,TRBJ1-4,CASSANRAEKLFF
TRBV11-1,TRBJ2-2,CASSLEVTYTGELFF
TRBV27,TRBJ2-6,CASSLGVGGTGANVLTF
TRBV5-1,TRBJ2-3,CASSLVAIGRADTQYF
TRBV6-1,TRBJ1-2,CASSEMGQAFYGYTF
TRBV4-1,TRBJ2-6,CASSPRDASSGANVLTF
TRBV5-1,TRBJ2-2,CASSALLAGGTGELFF
TRBV7-5,TRBJ2-7,CVRSLLLGEQYF
TRBV4-3,TRBJ1-1,CASSRHKQGIGNTEAFF
TRBV28,TRBJ2-2,CASSLVTGGNTGELFF
TRBV7-9,TRBJ2-7,CASSEVGTGWGEQYF
TRBV5-1,TRBJ2-5,CASSPGLAGEGGETQYF